This T cell receptor (beta chain) was recorded in a study of T cell responses to AZD1222 COVID-19 vaccine. Some clones are missing from TCRdb's copy, which holds only in-frame ones; the method was immunoSEQ multiplex PCR. The table lists about 130,000 clones, 87% of them singletons, with 8% to 13% in the top ten. The sequence was collected from an adult in good health. The source material was peripheral blood, sampled on day 0 of AZD1222 vaccination.

The chain's CDR3 is CASSVGLQQETQYF. CDR3 sequence (DNA): TGTGCCAGCAGCGTAGGGTTGCAACAAGAGACCCAGTACTTC. V gene TRBV9 combines with J gene TRBJ2-5; D remains ambiguous. The germline V gene has CDR1 SGDLS and CDR2 YYNGEE. Trimming took off 0 bases at V and 2 bases at J, with 8 bases between the two ends. The CDR3 length is 14 residues.